The 3 T cell receptor beta chains presented below share a single source sample, sequenced in a study of cytomegalovirus exposure and HLA in healthy donors (TCRdb year 2017). The protocol used for the library was the immunoSEQ multiplex PCR assay. The multiplex PCR relied on a mix of 60 forward primers for TCR Vbeta segments and 13 reverse primers for TCR Jbeta segments. Here the immuneACCESS table is served through TCRdb, limited to in-frame sequences with V and J called. Missing clones are a known gap in these copies; in checked studies unresolved V genes cover under half, and the rest lacks a known reason. The sample table holds 95,000 to 130,000 clones, of which around 60% were seen once. The ten largest clonotypes hold roughly 10% of the sample. Sequencing was performed on PBMCs. All receptors derive from a woman in her thirties or forties in good health and CMV-seropositive.

This clone was counted between two and nine times. The chain links TRBV30 to TRBJ2-1; D possibly corresponds to TRBD1 (6 bases). The CDR3 runs 15 residues. Trimming removed 2 bases from V and 7 bases from J, with 18 bases in between. Per the germline V gene, CDR1 is GTSNPN and CDR2 is SVGIG (reference sequence). This CDR3 is CAWSRAGVRRNEQFF. The CDR3 DNA reads as TGTGCCTGGAGTAGGGCAGGGGTGAGAAGGAATGAGCAGTTCTTC.

This clone showed up just a few times. V and J are TRBV7-3 and TRBJ1-2; the D gene is possibly TRBD1 (5 bases). Germline V CDR1 and CDR2: SGHTA, FQGTGA. The CDR3 is made up of 16 amino acids. With 1 base removed from V and 7 bases from J, the gap between germline ends came to 19 bases. CDR3 DNA: TGTGCCAGCAGCTTAAAGGTCGGGGAGGGGCCGGGTGGCTACACCTTC. As protein: CASSLKVGEGPGGYTF.

The V and J genes are TRBV6-6 and TRBJ2-3, with a tentative D call TRBD1 (6 bases). This CDR3 is built from 15 residues. The germline CDR1 and CDR2 sequences are MNHNY and SVGAGI (reference sequence). The V gene lost 5 bases and the J gene lost 5 bases, with 17 bases spanning the gap. The CDR3 loop reads CASSAVYRVEDTQYF. In nucleotides, the CDR3 is TGTGCCAGCAGTGCCGTTTACAGGGTAGAAGATACGCAGTATTTT.